One T cell receptor beta chain is described in this entry. Its antigen remains unidentified. These data are taken from a study of shared clonotypes between healthy human individuals. About the study: CD4 naive cells filled three plates per donor, CD4 memory three, CD8 naive two and CD8 memory one.

Study-wide results and caveats: When naive CD4 clonotypes were compared across a few donors, around 5% were shared.

TCRdb's copy holds only in-frame clones and misses some; the assay was immunoSEQ multiplex PCR. In the table there are about 980,000 clones, 76% of which are singletons. The sequenced sample consisted of memory CD4+ T cells sorted from blood. Subset defined: CD45RA-negative fraction. The sequence was obtained from a man aged 18 to 35 in good health.

CDR3 residues: CASSHGKNNQPQHF. The CDR3 DNA follows: TGTGCCAGCTCCCACGGAAAGAACAATCAGCCCCAGCATTTT. The chain combines TRBV18 with TRBJ1-5; no reliable D call. V dropped 6 bases and J dropped 3 bases, with 12 bases sitting between them. The V gene's germline CDR1 is KGHSH and CDR2 LQKENI. The CDR3 runs 14 residues.